Below, 27 T cell receptor beta chains from the same sample are listed, as sequenced in a study of cytomegalovirus exposure and HLA in healthy donors. Assay: immunoSEQ multiplex PCR; the TCRdb copy retains only in-frame clones and omits some. The sample has around 230,000 clones; 86% are singletons. Sequences were obtained from PBMCs. These receptors originate from a woman aged 25 to 39 in good health and CMV-seropositive.

This clone was observed a single time. The chain uses TRBV19 and TRBJ2-1, with D perhaps TRBD1 (6 bases). V was cut by 3 bases and J by 10 bases, with 22 bases left in between. The CDR3 consists of 16 residues. In germline, CDR1 is LNHDA, CDR2 SQIVND (reference sequence). CDR3 region: CASSIRDRLLPWEQFF. The CDR3 coding sequence is TGTGCCAGTAGTATCCGTGACAGGCTTCTCCCTTGGGAGCAGTTCTTC. The entire variable domain, with the rest obtained from reference TRBV19 and TRBJ2-1, is as follows: DGGITQSPKYLFRKEGQNVTLSCEQNLNHDAMYWYRQDPGQGLRLIYYSQIVNDFQKGDIAEGYSVSREKKESFPLTVTSAQKNPTAFYLCASSIRDRLLPWEQFFGPGTRLTVL.

This clone was recorded only once. The V and J genes are TRBV7-3 and TRBJ2-1; 8 bases are a match to TRBD2. Germline assignment: CDR1 SGHTA and CDR2 FQGTGA. Losses at the gene ends were 2 bases for V and 3 bases for J; bases not matched to a gene: 3. This CDR3 spans 15 amino acids. CDR3 nucleotides: TGTGCCAGCAGCTTAGGGGCGGGAGGCTACAATGAGCAGTTCTTC. Its translation: CASSLGAGGYNEQFF.

V usage is TRBV10-1 and J usage is TRBJ2-2, with 11 nucleotides matching TRBD2. In germline, CDR1 is WNHNN, CDR2 SYGVQD (reference sequence). This CDR3 contains 16 residues. J gave up 7 bases and V 6 bases, and 10 bases lay outside the gene matches. CDR3 sequence (DNA): TGCGCCAGCAGGCCCAATAGCGGGAGGGCCGTCGGGGAGCTGTTTTTT. Amino acid sequence: CASRPNSGRAVGELFF.

J is TRBJ1-2 and V is TRBV4-1; perhaps TRBD1 as D (5 bases). The length of the CDR3 is 15 residues. Germline CDR1 and CDR2: MGHRA and YSYEKL. V was cut by 6 bases and J by 7 bases, with 21 bases left in between. The DNA of the CDR3 is TGCGCCAGCAGGGGTGTAGGGGCCCAGGAGAGTGGCTACACCTTC. This encodes CASRGVGAQESGYTF.

The chain couples TRBV7-2 to TRBJ1-5; no firm D call. Germline CDR1 is SGHTA and CDR2 is FQGNSA. V shed 2 bases and J shed 0 bases, with 8 bases lying between them. This CDR3 is built from 15 residues. CDR3: CASSLYPYSNQPQHF. In nucleotides, the CDR3 is TGTGCCAGCAGCTTATATCCTTATAGCAATCAGCCCCAGCATTTT.

The J gene is TRBJ1-1, the V gene TRBV6-1, with 8 bases fitting TRBD1. The V gene's germline CDR1 is MNHNS and CDR2 SASEGT. The length of the CDR3 is 14 residues. J gave up 3 bases and V 4 bases, and 4 bases lay outside the gene matches. For the CDR3, the DNA is TGTGCCAGCAGTGTCTTACAGGGGGACACTGAAGCTTTCTTT. Its translation is CASSVLQGDTEAFF.

This clone was counted many times. The chain joins TRBV7-3 to TRBJ2-2, with TRBD1 identical over 7 bases. CDR3 length: 15 residues. Germline V lookup: CDR1 SGHTA, CDR2 FQGTGA. The trim removed 2 bases at V and 1 base at J, leaving 1 base unmatched. CDR3 amino acids: CASSLGDRNTGELFF. For the CDR3, the DNA is TGTGCCAGCAGCTTAGGGGACAGGAACACCGGGGAGCTGTTTTTT.

V is TRBV5-1 and J is TRBJ1-1; maybe TRBD1 (6 bases). The CDR3 loop spans 15 amino acids. The V gene's germline CDR1 is SGHRS and CDR2 YFSETQ. Trimming removed 3 bases at V and 4 bases at J, with 16 bases between. For the CDR3, the DNA is TGCGCCAGCAGCTCGACCCAGGGGCTCGGCACTGAAGCTTTCTTT. This sequence encodes CASSSTQGLGTEAFF.

The chain links TRBV15 to TRBJ2-5; 7 bases are shared with TRBD2. The CDR3 is 15 amino acids. CDR1 and CDR2 (germline): LNHNV, YYDKDF (reference sequence). After removal of 0 bases from V and 5 bases from J, the junction contained 6 bases not matched to a gene. Here the CDR3 DNA reads TGTGCCACCAGCAGAGACGTGGGGGGAGGGGAGACCCAGTACTTC. Residues: CATSRDVGGGETQYF.

This clone was seen just once. The chain is built from TRBV27 and TRBJ1-1; 10 bases agree with TRBD1. Germline V lookup: CDR1 MNHEY, CDR2 SMNVEV (reference sequence). The CDR3 sequence is 16 residues long. V shed 6 bases and J 3 bases; nucleotides not matched to a gene: 10. In DNA, the CDR3 is TGTGCCAGCAGGCCCCCTCCCGGGACAGGGGACACTGAAGCTTTCTTT. This encodes CASRPPPGTGDTEAFF.

The V gene is TRBV30, the J gene TRBJ2-2; unclear D gene. This CDR3 region has 11 residues. Trimming took off 1 base at V and 6 bases at J, with 3 bases between the two ends. Germline lookup yields CDR1 GTSNPN and CDR2 SVGIG (reference sequence). The CDR3 protein is CAWSGPGELFF. DNA for the CDR3: TGTGCCTGGAGTGGGCCCGGGGAGCTGTTTTTT.

This clone was detected once. The chain joins TRBV29-1 to TRBJ2-1; no definite D call. CDR1 is SQVTM, CDR2 ANQGSEA, per germline. The V end lost 4 bases, the J end lost 7 bases, and 14 bases lay between the germline ends. The CDR3 runs 13 residues. DNA of the CDR3: TGCAGCGTTGTATCTGGAGAATTTAATGAGCAGTTCTTC. The encoded protein is CSVVSGEFNEQFF.

The sample holds one count of this clone. The CDR3 region has the DNA TGCGCCAGCAGCTTGGCCGGTGCGGGAAACACCATATATTTT. It translates to CASSLAGAGNTIYF. The chain has TRBV5-1 and TRBJ1-3; D gene uncertain. This CDR3 region has 14 residues. Germline CDR1 SGHRS, CDR2 YFSETQ. Trimming took off 0 bases at V and 4 bases at J, with 8 bases between the two ends.

The chain combines TRBV6-1 with TRBJ2-1, with 10 bases identical to TRBD2. With 1 base clipped from V and 7 bases from J, the junction kept 10 bases outside the gene matches. The germline V gene has CDR1 MNHNS and CDR2 SASEGT. The CDR3 has 17 amino acids. The CDR3 bases are TGTGCCAGCAGTGAAGTCCCACTAGCGGGATTCACAAATGAGCAGTTCTTC. This encodes CASSEVPLAGFTNEQFF.

This clone was picked up a small number of times. The rearrangement uses TRBV18 and TRBJ2-7; the D is unclear. Germline assignment: CDR1 KGHSH and CDR2 LQKENI. Trimming took 2 bases from V and 3 from J, leaving 11 bases between them. This CDR3 spans 14 amino acids. CDR3 DNA sequence: TGTGCCAGCTCACCAAGTCATTCCTACTACGAGCAGTACTTC. It translates to CASSPSHSYYEQYF. Based on the CDR3 plus reference TRBV18 and TRBJ2-7, the full variable domain is NAGVMQNPRHLVRRRGQEARLRCSPMKGHSHVYWYRQLPEEGLKFMVYLQKENIIDESGMPKERFSAEFPKEGPSILRIQQVVRGDSAAYFCASSPSHSYYEQYFGPGTRLTVT.

The rearrangement uses TRBV2 and TRBJ1-1; perhaps TRBD1 as D (5 bases). V lost 6 bases and J 0 bases, leaving 14 bases between the germline ends. The CDR3 has 15 residues. From germline, CDR1 is SNHLY and CDR2 FYNNEI. This CDR3 reads CASSSSGGVNTEAFF. DNA for the CDR3: TGTGCCAGCAGCTCTAGTGGAGGGGTGAACACTGAAGCTTTCTTT.

The V and J genes are TRBV18 and TRBJ1-1; TRBD1 might be the D (5 bases). The CDR3 consists of 13 residues. Germline values: CDR1 KGHSH, CDR2 LQKENI. V was trimmed by 4 bases and J by 5 bases, leaving 11 bases between them. CDR3 nucleotides: TGTGCCAGCTCACGAACAGGAGGGACTGAAGCTTTCTTT. This sequence encodes CASSRTGGTEAFF. The complete variable domain, with remaining parts taken from reference TRBV18 and TRBJ1-1, reads NAGVMQNPRHLVRRRGQEARLRCSPMKGHSHVYWYRQLPEEGLKFMVYLQKENIIDESGMPKERFSAEFPKEGPSILRIQQVVRGDSAAYFCASSRTGGTEAFFGQGTRLTVV.

The chain has TRBV7-3 and TRBJ2-1; 11 nucleotides agree with TRBD2. The CDR3 sequence is 15 residues long. From germline, CDR1 is SGHTA and CDR2 FQGTGA. J gave up 10 bases and V 5 bases, and 10 bases lay outside the gene matches. This CDR3 reads CASSTTSGSVNEQFF. CDR3 in DNA: TGTGCCAGCAGCACAACTAGCGGGAGTGTTAACGAGCAGTTCTTC.

The gene calls are TRBV5-4 and TRBJ2-1, with 11 positions matching TRBD1. The V segment lost 6 bases and the J segment 9 bases; nucleotides outside the gene matches: 14. The CDR3 is made up of 16 amino acids. CDR1 SGHNT and CDR2 YYREEE come from the germline V gene (reference sequence). CDR3 residues: CASNYLRGQGVGEQFF. The CDR3 DNA reads as TGTGCCAGCAACTACCTCCGGGGACAGGGGGTCGGTGAGCAGTTCTTC.

The chain joins TRBV2 to TRBJ2-3, with 8 bases that match TRBD2. Germline CDR1 reads SNHLY; CDR2 reads FYNNEI. The V segment lost 6 bases and the J segment 2 bases; nucleotides outside the gene matches: 10. This CDR3 is 16 amino acids long. The CDR3 DNA is TGTGCCAGCAGCCCCGTTAGCGGGGACTCCACAGATACGCAGTATTTT. As protein: CASSPVSGDSTDTQYF.

The genes are TRBV5-1 and TRBJ2-5, with a possible D match to TRBD2 (6 bases). CDR1 and CDR2 (germline): SGHRS, YFSETQ. Trimming took off 4 bases at V and 5 bases at J, with 15 bases between the two ends. The CDR3 sequence is 14 residues long. In nucleotides, the CDR3 is TGCGCCAGCAGCCCCGGGGCGGGGCCCGAGACCCAGTACTTC. This encodes CASSPGAGPETQYF. Supplemented by reference TRBV5-1 and TRBJ2-5, the full variable domain reads KAGVTQTPRYLIKTRGQQVTLSCSPISGHRSVSWYQQTPGQGLQFLFEYFSETQRNKGNFPGRFSGRQFSNSRSEMNVSTLELGDSALYLCASSPGAGPETQYFGPGTRLLVL.

This clone came up once. V gene TRBV27 combines with J gene TRBJ2-1, with 10 bases identical to TRBD2. From germline, CDR1 is MNHEY and CDR2 SMNVEV (reference sequence). CDR3 length equals 20 residues. Germline trimming cut 1 base from V and 2 bases from J; bases unmatched to any gene: 14. Here the CDR3 DNA reads TGTGCCAGCAGTTTATATATAGCGGGAGGACCACGACACCCCTACAATGAGCAGTTCTTC. Protein sequence: CASSLYIAGGPRHPYNEQFF.

Worth noting for this clone: This may be a read error: a much more frequent sequence differs by one nucleotide. This chain joins TRBV27 and TRBJ1-1; the D gene is possibly TRBD1 (5 bases). The CDR3 is made up of 13 amino acids. V was trimmed by 2 bases and J by 4 bases, leaving 8 bases between them. CDR1 and CDR2 (germline): MNHEY, SMNVEV (reference sequence). The CDR3 nucleotides are TGTGCCAGCAGTTTAGGCAGGGCCACTGAAGCTTTCTTT. Its translation is CASSLGRATEAFF.

This chain links TRBV23-1 with TRBJ2-3; 12 positions match TRBD1. TRBV23-1 carries the ORF label, with uncertain function. V gave up 1 base and J gave up 4 bases; unmatched junction bases: 6. The CDR3 runs 17 residues. CDR3 protein: CASSQWGQGARADTQYF. The CDR3 region has the DNA TGCGCCAGCAGTCAATGGGGACAGGGGGCTCGGGCAGATACGCAGTATTTT.

The chain recombines TRBV27 with TRBJ2-7; tentative D call: TRBD2 (5 bases). Trimming stripped 3 bases from V and 3 bases from J, with 9 bases between. Germline-derived CDR1 and CDR2 are MNHEY and SMNVEV (reference sequence). The CDR3 has 13 residues. CDR3 bases: TGTGCCAGCAGTTTCGGGGAATTCTACGAGCAGTACTTC. Amino acids: CASSFGEFYEQYF.

The chain uses TRBV7-3 and TRBJ1-2; TRBD1 aligns across 7 bases. The germline gives CDR1 SGHTA, CDR2 FQGTGA. The CDR3 has 13 amino acids. J was trimmed by 8 bases and V by 4 bases; bases with no gene match: 7. The CDR3 protein is CASSSQGSGGYTF. The CDR3 nucleotides read TGTGCCAGCAGCTCACAGGGGAGTGGGGGCTACACCTTC.

On this clone: Given a much more abundant clone one base away, this may be a read error. The V gene is TRBV28, the J gene TRBJ2-7; 10 bases line up with TRBD1. Germline V lookup: CDR1 MDHEN, CDR2 SYDVKM. This CDR3 has 13 residues. The V and J ends lost 6 bases and 3 bases, in that order; junction bases with no gene match: 2. The DNA for the CDR3 is TGTGCCAGCAGCCGGGACAGGGGCTACGAGCAGTACTTC. This encodes CASSRDRGYEQYF.